The rows below give T cell receptor beta chains drawn from one sample of a study of blood T cell repertoires in COVID-19. Sequencing was performed with immunoSEQ multiplex PCR; in TCRdb, only in-frame clones are kept and a portion is missing. The sample consists of 45,000 to 70,000 clones, 89% of them appearing once. Sequenced material: peripheral blood. The source of these receptors is a woman aged 60 to 75 with active COVID-19. The CDR3 runs from the conserved cysteine through the conserved F or W. Each record gives: J gene, clone size, V gene, D gene, CDR3 protein, CDR3 DNA. The D gene is left open where the match is weak. A row's size may be missing; if present it is once, few, many or a size class.

J gene: TRBJ2-7; clone size: -; V gene: TRBV6-6; D gene: TRBD1; CDR3 protein: CASSTNPRTGLAQYF; CDR3 DNA: TGTGCCAGCAGCACTAACCCTCGGACAGGGCTGGCGCAGTACTTC
J gene: TRBJ2-7; clone size: -; V gene: TRBV11-2; D gene: TRBD2; CDR3 protein: CASSFSGGNYEQYF; CDR3 DNA: TGTGCCAGCAGCTTCTCGGGGGGGAACTACGAGCAGTACTTC
J gene: TRBJ2-5; clone size: -; V gene: TRBV21-1; D gene: -; CDR3 protein: CASSEDLGRQETQYF; CDR3 DNA: TGTGCCAGCAGCGAAGATCTGGGCAGGCAAGAGACCCAGTACTTC
J gene: TRBJ2-5; clone size: -; V gene: TRBV3-1/TRBV3-2; D gene: TRBD2; CDR3 protein: CASSHGAGGAGTQYF; CDR3 DNA: TGTGCCAGCAGCCATGGGGCGGGGGGTGCCGGGACCCAGTACTTC
J gene: TRBJ2-7; clone size: -; V gene: TRBV27; D gene: TRBD1; CDR3 protein: CASGTQGAHEQYF; CDR3 DNA: TGTGCCAGCGGCACTCAGGGGGCCCACGAGCAGTACTTC
J gene: TRBJ2-7; clone size: -; V gene: TRBV29-1; D gene: TRBD1; CDR3 protein: CSVAKQGSNYEQYF; CDR3 DNA: TGCAGCGTAGCCAAACAGGGGAGTAACTACGAGCAGTACTTC
J gene: TRBJ2-6; clone size: -; V gene: TRBV25-1; D gene: TRBD1; CDR3 protein: CASSVPGQGLSGANVLTF; CDR3 DNA: TGTGCCAGCAGTGTCCCGGGACAGGGTCTCTCTGGGGCCAACGTCCTGACTTTC
J gene: TRBJ1-4; clone size: -; V gene: TRBV19; D gene: -; CDR3 protein: CASSMMGGSEKLFF; CDR3 DNA: TGTGCCAGTAGTATGATGGGGGGAAGCGAAAAACTGTTTTTT
J gene: TRBJ2-7; clone size: -; V gene: TRBV7-6; D gene: -; CDR3 protein: CASSPGHHEQYF; CDR3 DNA: TGTGCCAGCAGCCCGGGACACCACGAGCAGTACTTC
J gene: TRBJ1-1; clone size: once; V gene: TRBV6-2/TRBV6-3; D gene: TRBD1; CDR3 protein: CASSYIGGQSAFF; CDR3 DNA: TGTGCCAGCAGTTACATTGGGGGACAGAGCGCTTTCTTT
J gene: TRBJ1-1; clone size: -; V gene: TRBV7-9; D gene: -; CDR3 protein: CASSLEGGTEAFF; CDR3 DNA: TGTGCCAGCAGCTTAGAAGGGGGCACTGAAGCTTTCTTT
J gene: TRBJ2-2; clone size: -; V gene: TRBV30; D gene: -; CDR3 protein: CAWSRGSYTGELFF; CDR3 DNA: TGTGCCTGGAGTCGGGGGTCCTACACCGGGGAGCTGTTTTTT
J gene: TRBJ2-1; clone size: -; V gene: TRBV2; D gene: -; CDR3 protein: CASKRGSNEQFF; CDR3 DNA: TGTGCCAGCAAACGCGGCTCCAATGAGCAGTTCTTC
J gene: TRBJ1-2; clone size: once; V gene: TRBV7-2; D gene: -; CDR3 protein: CASSLAAGANYGYTF; CDR3 DNA: TGTGCCAGCAGCTTAGCGGCAGGGGCAAACTATGGCTACACCTTC
J gene: TRBJ2-2; clone size: -; V gene: TRBV5-6; D gene: TRBD1; CDR3 protein: CASSTGQGMNTGELFF; CDR3 DNA: TGTGCCAGCAGCACAGGACAGGGGATGAACACCGGGGAGCTGTTTTTT
J gene: TRBJ1-5; clone size: -; V gene: TRBV7-7; D gene: TRBD1; CDR3 protein: CASSPGQGQPQHF; CDR3 DNA: TGTGCTAGCAGCCCGGGACAGGGTCAGCCCCAGCATTTT
J gene: TRBJ1-2; clone size: -; V gene: TRBV18; D gene: TRBD1; CDR3 protein: CASSPLTGDPNYGYTF; CDR3 DNA: TGTGCCAGCTCACCACTGACAGGGGACCCCAACTATGGCTACACCTTC
J gene: TRBJ1-2; clone size: -; V gene: TRBV5-5; D gene: -; CDR3 protein: CASSPPPGGKNYGYTF; CDR3 DNA: TGTGCCAGCAGCCCTCCCCCGGGGGGGAAGAACTATGGCTACACCTTC
J gene: TRBJ2-7; clone size: -; V gene: TRBV2; D gene: -; CDR3 protein: CASSDRVEQYF; CDR3 DNA: TGTGCCAGCAGTGACAGGGTCGAGCAGTACTTC
J gene: TRBJ2-7; clone size: -; V gene: TRBV6-2/TRBV6-3; D gene: TRBD2; CDR3 protein: CASSPPGGGAAYEQYF; CDR3 DNA: TGTGCCAGCAGTCCCCCCGGCGGGGGGGCCGCCTACGAGCAGTACTTC
J gene: TRBJ2-6; clone size: -; V gene: TRBV6-5; D gene: -; CDR3 protein: CASSMGGSGANVLTF; CDR3 DNA: TGTGCCAGCAGTATGGGCGGGTCTGGGGCCAACGTCCTGACTTTC
J gene: TRBJ1-5; clone size: -; V gene: TRBV7-6; D gene: -; CDR3 protein: CASSSTRDQPQHF; CDR3 DNA: TGTGCCAGCAGCTCCACGAGAGATCAGCCCCAGCATTTT
J gene: TRBJ2-1; clone size: -; V gene: TRBV6-1; D gene: -; CDR3 protein: CASSEVTGWGSSYNEQFF; CDR3 DNA: TGTGCCAGCAGTGAAGTCACAGGGTGGGGGAGCTCCTACAATGAGCAGTTCTTC
J gene: TRBJ1-2; clone size: -; V gene: TRBV5-6; D gene: TRBD1; CDR3 protein: CASRPEMGQIYYGYTF; CDR3 DNA: TGTGCCAGCAGGCCCGAGATGGGACAGATCTACTATGGCTACACCTTC
J gene: TRBJ1-1; clone size: -; V gene: TRBV5-1; D gene: -; CDR3 protein: CASSSAGGGTEAFF; CDR3 DNA: TGCGCCAGCAGCTCCGCGGGGGGAGGCACTGAAGCTTTCTTT
J gene: TRBJ2-3; clone size: -; V gene: TRBV6-6; D gene: TRBD1; CDR3 protein: CASSYDRGTQYF; CDR3 DNA: TGTGCCAGCAGTTACGACAGGGGGACGCAGTATTTT
J gene: TRBJ2-4; clone size: -; V gene: TRBV6-6; D gene: TRBD2; CDR3 protein: CASSYRAGWYIQYF; CDR3 DNA: TGTGCCAGCAGTTATAGAGCGGGGTGGTACATTCAGTACTTC
J gene: TRBJ1-1; clone size: -; V gene: TRBV2; D gene: -; CDR3 protein: CASSEVVGGAFF; CDR3 DNA: TGTGCCAGCAGTGAAGTGGTTGGAGGAGCTTTCTTT
J gene: TRBJ1-5; clone size: -; V gene: TRBV6-1; D gene: -; CDR3 protein: CASSEALVTLVGLNQPQHF; CDR3 DNA: TGTGCCAGCAGTGAAGCGCTTGTTACTCTGGTTGGGCTCAATCAGCCCCAGCATTTT
J gene: TRBJ1-6; clone size: -; V gene: TRBV19; D gene: -; CDR3 protein: CASSETFPPLHF; CDR3 DNA: TGTGCCAGTAGTGAGACATTTCCACCCCTCCACTTT
J gene: TRBJ1-5; clone size: few; V gene: TRBV2; D gene: -; CDR3 protein: CASREGASNQPQHF; CDR3 DNA: TGTGCCAGCAGGGAGGGCGCGAGCAATCAGCCCCAGCATTTT
J gene: TRBJ2-1; clone size: -; V gene: TRBV19; D gene: -; CDR3 protein: CASSGLSWYEQFF; CDR3 DNA: TGTGCCAGCTCGGGACTTAGCTGGTATGAGCAGTTCTTC
J gene: TRBJ2-2; clone size: -; V gene: TRBV5-1; D gene: TRBD1; CDR3 protein: CASIRDRNTGELFF; CDR3 DNA: TGCGCCAGCATCCGGGACAGGAACACCGGGGAGCTGTTTTTT
J gene: TRBJ2-7; clone size: -; V gene: TRBV1; D gene: -; CDR3 protein: CTSSQGGSYEQYF; CDR3 DNA: TGCACCAGCAGCCAGGGGGGTTCCTACGAGCAGTACTTC
J gene: TRBJ1-1; clone size: -; V gene: TRBV10-2; D gene: -; CDR3 protein: CASSESGGRNTEAFF; CDR3 DNA: TGCGCCAGCAGTGAGTCGGGGGGGAGGAACACTGAAGCTTTCTTT
J gene: TRBJ2-1; clone size: once; V gene: TRBV3-1/TRBV3-2; D gene: TRBD1; CDR3 protein: CASSPLRTGNEQFF; CDR3 DNA: TGTGCCAGCAGCCCGCTTAGGACAGGGAATGAGCAGTTCTTC
J gene: TRBJ2-7; clone size: -; V gene: TRBV7-2; D gene: TRBD1; CDR3 protein: CASSVRDRPYEQYF; CDR3 DNA: TGTGCCAGCAGCGTCCGGGACAGGCCCTACGAGCAGTACTTC
J gene: TRBJ1-2; clone size: few; V gene: TRBV2; D gene: -; CDR3 protein: CASSRDINYGYTF; CDR3 DNA: TGTGCCAGCAGTAGGGACATTAACTATGGCTACACCTTC
J gene: TRBJ2-7; clone size: -; V gene: TRBV30; D gene: -; CDR3 protein: CAWSVRQGSSEQYF; CDR3 DNA: TGTGCCTGGAGTGTACGCCAGGGAAGCTCCGAGCAGTACTTC
J gene: TRBJ2-1; clone size: -; V gene: TRBV4-1; D gene: TRBD2; CDR3 protein: CASSRTELAGEGNEQFF; CDR3 DNA: TGCGCCAGCAGCCGCACCGAACTAGCGGGGGAAGGGAATGAGCAGTTCTTC
J gene: TRBJ2-1; clone size: -; V gene: TRBV6-5; D gene: TRBD2; CDR3 protein: CASLAGGRNEQFF; CDR3 DNA: TGTGCCAGCTTAGCGGGAGGTCGAAATGAGCAGTTCTTC
J gene: TRBJ2-3; clone size: -; V gene: TRBV24-1; D gene: TRBD2; CDR3 protein: CATSDGTRRRGTDTQYF; CDR3 DNA: TGTGCCACCAGTGACGGGACTAGGAGGAGAGGTACAGATACGCAGTATTTT
J gene: TRBJ2-3; clone size: -; V gene: TRBV5-1; D gene: TRBD2; CDR3 protein: CASSLSGGVGTDTQYF; CDR3 DNA: TGCGCCAGCAGCTTGAGCGGGGGGGTCGGCACAGATACGCAGTATTTT
J gene: TRBJ1-5; clone size: -; V gene: TRBV6-4; D gene: TRBD1; CDR3 protein: CASSIGTGHNQPQHF; CDR3 DNA: TGTGCCAGCAGCATCGGGACAGGTCACAATCAGCCCCAGCATTTT
J gene: TRBJ2-5; clone size: -; V gene: TRBV18; D gene: -; CDR3 protein: CASSSRETQYF; CDR3 DNA: TGTGCCAGCTCAAGCCGAGAGACCCAGTACTTC
J gene: TRBJ2-3; clone size: -; V gene: TRBV20-1; D gene: TRBD2; CDR3 protein: CSASARGLAGGTSTDTQYF; CDR3 DNA: TGCAGTGCTAGTGCCCGAGGACTAGCGGGGGGAACTAGCACAGATACGCAGTATTTT
J gene: TRBJ2-6; clone size: -; V gene: TRBV4-3; D gene: -; CDR3 protein: CASSQGYRAGANVLTF; CDR3 DNA: TGCGCCAGCAGCCAAGGCTACAGGGCTGGGGCCAACGTCCTGACTTTC
J gene: TRBJ2-5; clone size: once; V gene: TRBV6-5; D gene: -; CDR3 protein: CASSPRWETQYF; CDR3 DNA: TGTGCCAGCAGCCCCAGATGGGAGACCCAGTACTTC